This TCR beta chain emerged from a study of T cell changes during pregnancy in multiple sclerosis. Libraries were prepared by immunoSEQ multiplex PCR; TCRdb keeps only in-frame clonotypes and omits some of them. The sample yields tens of thousands of clones, 75% to 90% seen once. This CDR3 is 14 amino acids long. The V gene lost 4 bases and the J gene lost 0 bases, with 7 bases spanning the gap. Per germline, CDR1 MNHEY and CDR2 SVGAGI. This TCR came from a female donor with multiple sclerosis, enrolled in a pregnancy study. The chain employs TRBV6-5 and TRBJ2-1; D is uncertain. Here the sequenced sample was CD8+ T cells from peripheral blood mononuclear cells, taken after pregnancy. CDR3 in amino acids: CASSSMSSYNEQFF. CDR3 bases: TGTGCCAGCAGTTCTATGAGCTCCTACAATGAGCAGTTCTTC.